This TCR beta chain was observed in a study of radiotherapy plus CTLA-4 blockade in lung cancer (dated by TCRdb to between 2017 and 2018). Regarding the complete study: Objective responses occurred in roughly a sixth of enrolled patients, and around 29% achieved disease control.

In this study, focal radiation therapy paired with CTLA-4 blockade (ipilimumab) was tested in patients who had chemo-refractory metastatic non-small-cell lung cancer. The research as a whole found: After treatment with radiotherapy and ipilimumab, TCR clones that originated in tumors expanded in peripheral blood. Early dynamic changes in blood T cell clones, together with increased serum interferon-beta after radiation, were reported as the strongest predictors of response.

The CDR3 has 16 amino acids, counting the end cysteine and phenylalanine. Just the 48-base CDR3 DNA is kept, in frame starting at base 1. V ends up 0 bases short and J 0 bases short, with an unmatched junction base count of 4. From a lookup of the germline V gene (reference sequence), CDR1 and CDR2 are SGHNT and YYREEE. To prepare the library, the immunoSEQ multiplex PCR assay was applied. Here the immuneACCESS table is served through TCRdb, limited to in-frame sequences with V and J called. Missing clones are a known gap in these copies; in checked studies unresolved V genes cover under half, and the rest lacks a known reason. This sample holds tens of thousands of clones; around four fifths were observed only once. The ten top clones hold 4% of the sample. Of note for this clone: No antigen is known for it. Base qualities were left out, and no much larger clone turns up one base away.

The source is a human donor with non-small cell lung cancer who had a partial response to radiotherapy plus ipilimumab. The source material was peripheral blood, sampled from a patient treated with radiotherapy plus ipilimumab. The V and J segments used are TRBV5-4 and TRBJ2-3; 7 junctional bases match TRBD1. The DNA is TGTGCCAGCAGCTTGGCCATGGGACAGAGCACAGATACGCAGTATTTT. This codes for CASSLAMGQSTDTQYF.